These 30 T cell receptor beta chains were sequenced from one sample in a study of technical replicates of blood from several donors. This table comes from immunoSEQ multiplex PCR, and its TCRdb copy is limited to in-frame clones, with some not included. The table shows under 70,000 clones, with about 86% occurring only once. The sequenced sample consisted of PBMCs. The receptors derive from a human donor in good health. Some clones in this sample may be carry-over from other donors' samples.

The V call is TRBV7-7, the J call TRBJ2-3, with D possibly matching TRBD1 (6 bases). Looked up from germline, CDR1 is SSHAT and CDR2 is FNYEAQ (reference sequence). The CDR3 has 14 amino acids. V was clipped by 3 bases and J by 2 bases, with 9 bases between them. The DNA of the CDR3 is TGTGCCAGCAGCTTGGGGACACCCACAGATACGCAGTATTTT. It is translated as CASSLGTPTDTQYF.

This clone is a singleton in its sample. This chain links TRBV13 with TRBJ1-1; no clear D gene. The CDR3 spans 16 residues. Trimming stripped 5 bases from V and 3 bases from J, with 19 bases between. CDR1 PRHDT and CDR2 FYEKMQ come from the germline V gene (reference sequence). The CDR3 sequence is CASSTPWGGKDTEAFF. CDR3 DNA: TGTGCCAGCAGCACCCCATGGGGAGGCAAGGACACTGAAGCTTTCTTT.

The V and J genes are TRBV6-5 and TRBJ1-5, with 8 positions matching TRBD1. V dropped 0 bases and J dropped 5; count of bases not matched to a gene: 3. Germline CDR1 is MNHEY and CDR2 is SVGAGI. The CDR3 is made up of 15 amino acids. CDR3 sequence: CASSYSDRGDQPQHF. CDR3 DNA sequence: TGTGCCAGCAGTTACTCTGACAGGGGCGATCAGCCCCAGCATTTT.

This clone was detected only a few times. The chain carries TRBV10-3 and TRBJ1-3, with D unclear. The CDR3 extends over 15 amino acids. V gave up 3 bases and J gave up 0 bases, with 9 bases separating them. CDR1 is ENHRY and CDR2 is SYGVKD in the germline V gene. CDR3 DNA: TGTGCCATCAGTGAAACGGGAGGCTCTGGAAACACCATATATTTT. Protein product: CAISETGGSGNTIYF.

The J gene is TRBJ1-1, the V gene TRBV6-5; D is unclear. There are 15 residues in the CDR3. Trimming took 0 bases from V and 1 from J, leaving 9 bases between them. Germline V gene lookup returns CDR1 MNHEY and CDR2 SVGAGI. In DNA form, the CDR3 reads TGTGCCAGCAGTTACTCCGAGGGCCGGAACACTGAAGCTTTCTTT. Encoded protein: CASSYSEGRNTEAFF.

In its sample, this clone was seen once. This sequence joins TRBV7-3 and TRBJ2-3, with 8 nucleotides matching TRBD2. Germline trimming cut 5 bases from V and 4 bases from J; bases unmatched to any gene: 14. The CDR3 is 17 residues long. Germline V CDR1 and CDR2: SGHTA, FQGTGA. The CDR3 here is CASSPMSPGLDADTQYF. In nucleotides, the CDR3 is TGTGCCAGCAGCCCCATGAGCCCGGGACTAGACGCAGATACGCAGTATTTT.

This clone came up once. The J gene is TRBJ1-6, the V gene TRBV27; D possibly corresponds to TRBD1 (6 bases). The CDR3 is 13 residues long. Germline V CDR1 and CDR2: MNHEY, SMNVEV (reference sequence). V lost 7 bases and J 5 bases, leaving 9 bases between the germline ends. The CDR3 region has the DNA TGTGCCAGCACCACAGGGAATAATTCACCCCTCCACTTT. Amino acid sequence: CASTTGNNSPLHF.

The chain links TRBV20-1 to TRBJ2-3; no firm D call. CDR3 size: 11 residues. V was shortened by 1 base and J by 7 bases, with 6 bases between the two germline ends. Germline V gene lookup returns CDR1 DFQATT and CDR2 SNEGSKA (reference sequence). The CDR3: CSARGQYTQYF. The CDR3 DNA follows: TGCAGTGCTAGAGGACAATATACGCAGTATTTT.

The V and J genes are TRBV11-2 and TRBJ2-7; D possibly corresponds to TRBD2 (5 bases). V shed 5 bases and J shed 0 bases, with 11 bases lying between them. Germline assignment: CDR1 SGHAT and CDR2 FQNNGV. This CDR3 is built from 14 residues. This CDR3 reads CASSLSGSSYEQYF. The DNA for the CDR3 is TGTGCCAGCAGCCTCAGCGGAAGCTCCTACGAGCAGTACTTC.

The chain combines TRBV7-2 with TRBJ2-1, with D tentatively TRBD1 (6 bases). This CDR3 is 17 amino acids long. V was pared by 5 bases and J by 0 bases, with 17 bases between. Germline-derived CDR1 and CDR2 are SGHTA and FQGNSA. CDR3 sequence: CASSLTGRISSYNEQFF. The CDR3 nucleotides read TGTGCCAGCAGCCTCACAGGGAGAATAAGCTCCTACAATGAGCAGTTCTTC.

The chain recombines TRBV7-3 with TRBJ2-3; TRBD2 aligns across 7 bases. The V and J ends lost 2 bases and 2 bases, in that order; junction bases with no gene match: 7. This CDR3 is built from 16 residues. CDR1 and CDR2 from the germline V gene are SGHTA and FQGTGA. CDR3 region: CASSLGLAEYTDTQYF. The CDR3 DNA reads TGTGCCAGCAGCTTAGGTCTAGCGGAGTACACAGATACGCAGTATTTT.

This sequence joins TRBV9 and TRBJ1-5; no definite D call. Trimming removed 2 bases at V and 2 bases at J, with 11 bases between. Germline CDR1 and CDR2: SGDLS and YYNGEE. CDR3 length: 15 residues. CDR3 loop: CASSVSGFGNQPQHF. CDR3 bases: TGTGCCAGCAGCGTGTCGGGGTTCGGCAATCAGCCCCAGCATTTT. Full variable domain (remainder filled in from reference TRBV9 and TRBJ1-5): DSGVTQTPKHLITATGQRVTLRCSPRSGDLSVYWYQQSLDQGLQFLIQYYNGEERAKGNILERFSAQQFPDLHSELNLSSLELGDSALYFCASSVSGFGNQPQHFGDGTRLSIL.

The chain recombines TRBV7-9 with TRBJ1-4; 7 positions match TRBD1. The CDR3 length is 15 residues. Germline V CDR1 and CDR2: SEHNR, FQNEAQ (reference sequence). With 5 bases clipped from V and 11 bases from J, the junction kept 14 bases outside the gene matches. CDR3 residues: CASSPGGTVESKLFF. The CDR3 DNA sequence: TGTGCCAGCAGCCCCGGTGGGACAGTCGAGAGCAAACTGTTTTTT.

The chain recombines TRBV19 with TRBJ1-6, with D possibly matching TRBD1 (5 bases). The CDR3 covers 17 residues. V dropped 9 bases and J dropped 0 bases, with 18 bases sitting between them. Germline V CDR1 and CDR2: LNHDA, SQIVND (reference sequence). CDR3 DNA sequence: TGTGCCAGCAGGACACACGACCTGAGCTCCTATAATTCACCCCTCCACTTT. It yields the protein CASRTHDLSSYNSPLHF.

This clone was seen a single time. The chain is built from TRBV29-1 and TRBJ1-1; the match to TRBD1 covers 7 bases. The ends lost 6 bases at V and 4 bases at J; junction bases unmatched: 14. Germline V gives CDR1 SQVTM, CDR2 ANQGSEA. This CDR3 is 15 amino acids long. CDR3 DNA sequence: TGCAGCGTGATAGCGACAGGGCCCGGGGTCACTGAAGCTTTCTTT. Protein: CSVIATGPGVTEAFF.

V and J are TRBV6-5 and TRBJ2-7; 9 bases map to TRBD1. V shed 0 bases, J shed 5 bases, and the junction held 8 bases outside the gene matches. Germline assignment: CDR1 MNHEY and CDR2 SVGAGI. The CDR3 is made up of 16 amino acids. The CDR3 coding sequence is TGTGCCAGCAGTTACTCGCAGACAGGGGGGAGGAACGAGCAGTACTTC. This translates into CASSYSQTGGRNEQYF.

The V and J genes are TRBV5-1 and TRBJ1-1; D gene unclear. The CDR3 contains 11 residues. The germline V gene has CDR1 SGHRS and CDR2 YFSETQ. The V end was cut by 7 bases, the J end by 10 bases, with 14 bases between. CDR3 loop: CASREGERAFF. DNA for the CDR3: TGCGCCAGCCGAGAAGGAGAAAGAGCTTTCTTT.

The V and J genes are TRBV7-2 and TRBJ1-2; D remains unclear. This CDR3 contains 13 residues. CDR1 SGHTA and CDR2 FQGNSA come from the germline V gene. With 7 bases removed from V and 4 bases from J, the gap between germline ends came to 13 bases. CDR3 DNA: TGTGCCAGCACCGTAAACTCGGGCTATGGCTACACCTTC. Protein sequence: CASTVNSGYGYTF.

This clone was observed a single time. The chain combines TRBV2 with TRBJ1-5; 8 positions match TRBD1. In germline, CDR1 is SNHLY, CDR2 FYNNEI. The CDR3 runs to 15 residues. Losses at the gene ends were 11 bases for V and 2 bases for J; bases not matched to a gene: 11. CDR3 amino acids: CASGQEGIGNQPQHF. CDR3 DNA sequence: TGTGCCTCGGGACAGGAGGGGATTGGCAATCAGCCCCAGCATTTT.

The chain uses TRBV10-3 and TRBJ2-1; 14 bases map to TRBD2. Per germline, CDR1 ENHRY and CDR2 SYGVKD. The CDR3 is made up of 16 amino acids. V lost 1 base to trimming and J lost 8 bases; unmatched junction nucleotides: 4. DNA for the CDR3: TGTGCCATCAGTGAGTTAGGGACTAGCGGGAGATATGAGCAGTTCTTC. Its translation is CAISELGTSGRYEQFF.

The chain uses TRBV30 and TRBJ2-3; D is possibly TRBD2 (6 bases). V dropped 0 bases and J dropped 5 bases, with 12 bases sitting between them. This CDR3 has 14 residues. Germline V gene lookup returns CDR1 GTSNPN and CDR2 SVGIG (reference sequence). In DNA, the CDR3 is TGTGCCTGGAGTGTACGGCTGGGGGGAGATACGCAGTATTTT. Protein sequence: CAWSVRLGGDTQYF.

The CDR3 DNA reads TGCGCCAGCAGCCATACACTAGCGGGAGGCTACAATGAGCAGTTCTTC. Amino acid sequence: CASSHTLAGGYNEQFF. The rearrangement links TRBV4-1 to TRBJ2-1; 12 positions agree with TRBD2. The V and J ends lost 3 bases and 3 bases, in that order; junction bases with no gene match: 3. The CDR3 spans 16 residues. Germline V lookup: CDR1 MGHRA, CDR2 YSYEKL.

The chain carries TRBV30 and TRBJ2-7, with 9 bases lining up with TRBD2. CDR1 and CDR2 (germline): GTSNPN, SVGIG (reference sequence). The V segment lost 0 bases and the J segment 5 bases; nucleotides outside the gene matches: 11. The CDR3 has 16 amino acids. Written as DNA, the CDR3 is TGTGCCTGGAGTGTACGGCTAGCGGGAAAGTTCCACGAGCAGTACTTC. This sequence encodes CAWSVRLAGKFHEQYF.

The chain has TRBV11-2 and TRBJ2-7; D is possibly TRBD1 (6 bases). V lost 5 bases and J lost 2, with 13 bases in between. Germline CDR1 and CDR2: SGHAT and FQNNGV. This CDR3 is built from 14 residues. The CDR3 DNA sequence: TGTGCCAGCAGCCCTAACAGGGAACCCTACGAGCAGTACTTC. Translating it yields CASSPNREPYEQYF.

The chain has TRBV5-5 and TRBJ1-5; 9 nucleotides line up with TRBD1. This CDR3 is built from 14 residues. Germline loops: CDR1 SGHKS, CDR2 YYEKEE (reference sequence). Trimming took 4 bases from V and 7 from J; bases not matched to a gene: 6. CDR3 DNA sequence: TGTGCCAGCAGCACGACAGGGGGAGGCCAGCCCCAGCATTTT. Protein sequence: CASSTTGGGQPQHF.

This chain links TRBV7-2 with TRBJ1-2, with D unresolved. The CDR3 extends over 13 amino acids. Germline CDR1 and CDR2: SGHTA and FQGNSA. The V end lost 5 bases, the J end lost 4 bases, and 11 bases lay between the germline ends. CDR3 nucleotide sequence: TGTGCCAGCAGCGAACAGCCCACCTATGGCTACACCTTC. It encodes CASSEQPTYGYTF.

The count of this clone is one. The chain links TRBV6-4 to TRBJ2-3; 9 positions agree with TRBD2. J lost 1 base, V lost 6 bases, and 2 bases had no gene match. Germline assignment: CDR1 MRHNA and CDR2 SNTAGT. The CDR3 sequence is 14 residues long. CDR3 amino acids: CASSERGGTDTQYF. Written as DNA, the CDR3 is TGTGCCAGCAGCGAGCGGGGGGGCACAGATACGCAGTATTTT.

The chain links TRBV30 to TRBJ1-1; tentatively, D is TRBD1 (6 bases). The V gene lost 5 bases and the J gene lost 7 bases, with 14 bases spanning the gap. The CDR3 runs to 12 residues. Germline lookup yields CDR1 GTSNPN and CDR2 SVGIG (reference sequence). The CDR3: CAWGGGTREAFF. The CDR3 DNA follows: TGTGCCTGGGGAGGTGGGACACGTGAAGCTTTCTTT.

This sequence joins TRBV30 and TRBJ2-6, with D unclear. Germline CDR1 GTSNPN, CDR2 SVGIG (reference sequence). This CDR3 region has 14 residues. Trimming stripped 3 bases from V and 4 bases from J, with 10 bases between. Written as DNA, the CDR3 is TGTGCCTGGAGCCGGTTACGGGGGGCCAACGTCCTGACTTTC. This encodes CAWSRLRGANVLTF.

This clone occurred a few times. This chain joins TRBV7-3 and TRBJ2-5; 7 bases are a match to TRBD2. V dropped 5 bases and J dropped 7; count of bases not matched to a gene: 10. The CDR3 is 14 residues long. Germline loops: CDR1 SGHTA, CDR2 FQGTGA. CDR3 sequence: CASSPWGGEGTQYF. The CDR3 DNA is TGTGCCAGCAGCCCCTGGGGGGGGGAGGGGACCCAGTACTTC.